This record covers a single TCR beta chain. These data belong to a study of blood T cell repertoires in COVID-19. The wider study: The United States, Italy and Spain were the sources of the acute and convalescent COVID-19 samples. The analysed material was cDNA or gDNA that came from T cells, B-cell-depleted T cells, or PBMCs.

Participant age was roughly 18 to 95 years, and participants resided in roughly 24 US areas. Recovered Cohort 3 donors showed two negative PCRs, clearance, or symptom resolution. Sequencing was performed with immunoSEQ multiplex PCR; in TCRdb, only in-frame clones are kept and a portion is missing. This table has 280,000 or so clones, around 90% appearing once. With 0 bases removed from V and 5 bases from J, the gap between germline ends came to 13 bases. The CDR3 spans 15 residues. CDR1 is MNHEY and CDR2 is SVGEGT in the germline V gene. The sample comprised PBMCs or T cells enriched from blood (not recorded which). The chain is built from TRBV6-2 or TRBV6-3 and TRBJ1-1; possibly TRBD1 for D (5 bases). The TCR originated in a woman aged 40 to 50 who had recovered from COVID-19. CDR3 coding DNA: TGTGCCAGCAGTTACTCTCCCTGGCGGGGGACTGAAGCTTTCTTT. Translation: CASSYSPWRGTEAFF.